The sequence of this TCR beta chain was determined in a study of cytomegalovirus exposure and HLA in healthy donors. Regarding the study as a whole: No immune exposure information besides CMV serostatus was available. Using the classifier, cytomegalovirus status was reportedly diagnosed with high specificity and sensitivity.

Concerning this clone itself: Antigen unknown.

In the PCR, 60 Vbeta and 13 Jbeta primers were used. Here immunoSEQ multiplex PCR was the method, and the copy in TCRdb shows in-frame clones only, minus some. Of fewer than 250,000 clones listed, roughly four fifths are singletons. This CDR3 region has 16 residues. Trimming pared 0 bases from V and 10 bases from J, leaving 19 bases between. Germline V gene lookup returns CDR1 LNHDA and CDR2 SQIVND (reference sequence). The receptor was derived from a woman under 40 in good health and CMV-seropositive. Source material: PBMCs. V is TRBV19 and J is TRBJ2-1, with D possibly TRBD1 on 6 matching bases. CDR3: CASSIETGGQTGEQFF. CDR3 bases: TGTGCCAGTAGTATAGAGACAGGTGGCCAAACGGGAGAGCAGTTCTTC.